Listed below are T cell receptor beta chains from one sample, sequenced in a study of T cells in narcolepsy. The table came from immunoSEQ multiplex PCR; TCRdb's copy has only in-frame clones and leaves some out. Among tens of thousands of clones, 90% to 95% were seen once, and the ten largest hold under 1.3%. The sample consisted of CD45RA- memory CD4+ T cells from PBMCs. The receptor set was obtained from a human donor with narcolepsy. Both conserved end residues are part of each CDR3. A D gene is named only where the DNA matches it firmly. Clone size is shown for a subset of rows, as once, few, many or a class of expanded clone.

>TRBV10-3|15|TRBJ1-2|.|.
CAISDFPKPGYGYTF
TGTGCCATCAGTGACTTCCCCAAACCGGGGTATGGCTACACCTTC
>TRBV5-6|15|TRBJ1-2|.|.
CASSSNKGGIHGYTF
TGTGCCAGCAGCAGCAACAAGGGAGGCATTCATGGCTACACCTTC
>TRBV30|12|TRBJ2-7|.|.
CACARGLYEQYF
TGTGCCTGTGCGAGGGGTCTCTACGAGCAGTACTTC
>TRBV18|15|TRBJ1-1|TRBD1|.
CASSPPGTVNTEAFF
TGTGCCAGCTCACCACCCGGGACAGTGAACACTGAAGCTTTCTTT
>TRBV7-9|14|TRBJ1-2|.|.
CASSSSRGGYGYTF
TGTGCCAGCAGCTCATCCAGGGGCGGCTATGGCTACACCTTC
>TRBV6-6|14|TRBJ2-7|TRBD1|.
CASSYVSGTGEQYF
TGTGCCAGCAGTTACGTATCAGGGACAGGCGAGCAGTACTTC
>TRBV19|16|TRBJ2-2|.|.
CASRDPGTGLGGELFF
TGTGCCAGCAGAGATCCCGGGACAGGACTAGGGGGGGAGCTGTTTTTT
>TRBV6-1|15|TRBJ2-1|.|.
CASSRQGPAYNEQFF
TGTGCCAGCAGCCGGCAGGGACCGGCCTACAATGAGCAGTTCTTC
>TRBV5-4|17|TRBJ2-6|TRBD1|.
CASNVGQGKAGANVLTF
TGTGCCAGCAATGTAGGACAGGGAAAGGCTGGGGCCAACGTCCTGACTTTC
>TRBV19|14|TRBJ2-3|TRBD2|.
CASNGGRVTDTQYF
TGTGCCAGTAACGGCGGGAGGGTCACAGATACGCAGTATTTT
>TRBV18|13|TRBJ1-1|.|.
CASSQAQNTEAFF
TGTGCCAGCTCACAGGCACAGAACACTGAAGCTTTCTTT
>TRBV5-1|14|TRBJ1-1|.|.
CASREQGENTEAFF
TGCGCCAGCAGGGAACAGGGCGAGAACACTGAAGCTTTCTTT
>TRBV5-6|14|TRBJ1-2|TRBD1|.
CASSTTGVDYGYTF
TGTGCCAGCAGCACGACAGGGGTTGACTATGGCTACACCTTC
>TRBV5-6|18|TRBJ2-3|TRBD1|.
CASSFPGQGTRITDTQYF
TGTGCCAGCAGCTTCCCGGGACAGGGGACCCGAATCACAGATACGCAGTATTTT
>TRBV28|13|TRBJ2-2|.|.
CASNRGAAGELFF
TGTGCCAGCAATCGGGGGGCTGCCGGGGAGCTGTTTTTT
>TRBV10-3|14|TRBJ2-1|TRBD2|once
CAISVSGPADEQFF
TGTGCCATCAGTGTTAGCGGGCCGGCAGATGAGCAGTTCTTC
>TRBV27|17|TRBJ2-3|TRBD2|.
CASSSPMTSGGTDTQYF
TGTGCCAGCAGTTCTCCAATGACTAGCGGGGGCACAGATACGCAGTATTTT
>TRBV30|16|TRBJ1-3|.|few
CAWGPPTAGSGNTIYF
TGTGCCTGGGGCCCCCCGACAGCGGGCTCTGGAAACACCATATATTTT
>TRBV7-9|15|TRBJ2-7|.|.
CASSLGTGWRGEQYF
TGTGCCAGCAGCTTAGGTACAGGGTGGCGCGGTGAGCAGTACTTC
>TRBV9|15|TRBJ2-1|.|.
CASSTRDVSYNEQFF
TGTGCCAGCAGCACCCGGGACGTCTCCTACAATGAGCAGTTCTTC
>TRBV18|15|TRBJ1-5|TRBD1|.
CASSQNTGDNQPQHF
TGTGCCAGCTCACAGAACACAGGGGATAATCAGCCCCAGCATTTT
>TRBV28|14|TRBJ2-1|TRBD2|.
CASRLHGREGEQFF
TGTGCCAGCCGCTTACACGGTCGGGAGGGTGAGCAGTTCTTC
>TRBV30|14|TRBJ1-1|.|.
CAWSNLDGATEAFF
TGTGCCTGGAGTAACCTGGACGGGGCCACTGAAGCTTTCTTT
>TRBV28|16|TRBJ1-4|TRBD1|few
CASSKTTGTGREKLFF
TGTGCCAGCAGTAAAACCACCGGGACAGGGAGAGAAAAACTGTTTTTT
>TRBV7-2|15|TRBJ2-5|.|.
CASSLNPQVAETQYF
TGTGCCAGCAGCTTAAACCCCCAGGTCGCGGAGACCCAGTACTTC
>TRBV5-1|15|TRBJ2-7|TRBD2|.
CASSWGVAGLYEQYF
TGCGCCAGCAGCTGGGGGGTAGCGGGATTGTACGAGCAGTACTTC